The sample holds a few counts of the clone carrying this T cell receptor (beta chain). Its antigen is as yet unknown. This record belongs to a study of shared clonotypes between healthy human individuals. For the study at large: The study used three CD4 naive, three CD4 memory, two CD8 naive and one CD8 memory plate per donor. Study-level points and caveats: Across subsets, estimated richness was generally greater for naive than for memory populations.

Memory CD4+ cells were the fraction left after CD45RA+ naive selection. Trimming shortened V by 3 bases and J by 7 bases, and 1 base separated the two germline ends. This CDR3 comprises 10 residues. In germline, CDR1 is SEHNR, CDR2 FQNEAQ (reference sequence). TCRdb keeps only in-frame clones here, not all; method: immunoSEQ multiplex PCR. The sample lists 2,500,000 or so clones; over 85% were seen once. The clonotype comes from a man between 18 and 35 years old in good health. Some clones in this sample may be carry-over from other donors' samples. This chain uses TRBV7-9 with TRBJ1-5; no definite D call. The sequenced material came from naive CD4+ T cells from PBMCs. Subset defined: CD45RA+ positively selected. The CDR3 DNA sequence: TGTGCCAGCAGCTTCCAGCCCCAGCATTTT. This translates into CASSFQPQHF.